This T cell receptor beta chain was identified in a study of blood T cell repertoires in COVID-19. Original methodology: It was from reference gene primer amplification that nucleated cell counts were estimated. The repertoire was sequenced with immunoSEQ multiplex PCR; TCRdb's copy has only in-frame clones and lacks some. Clone size and the V and J calls come from that table; the DNA yielded D and trimming. The repertoire holds some 460,000 clones, approximately 90% seen once, with almost 2% in the top ten. This clone was detected once. Living in 24 US areas, the participants were between roughly 18 and 95 years of age. Germline assignment: CDR1 SNHLY and CDR2 FYNNEI. The CDR3 runs to 14 residues. The V end was cut by 6 bases, the J end by 5 bases, with 15 bases between.

The specimen was PBMCs or T cells enriched from blood (not recorded which). V usage is TRBV2 and J usage is TRBJ2-3; possibly TRBD1 for D (7 bases). The receptor was isolated from a woman aged 18-35 years with acute COVID-19. CDR3 DNA: TGTGCCAGCAGGCGACAGGGAGGCGAAGATACGCAGTATTTT. Translated, it gives CASRRQGGEDTQYF.